Listed here are 8 T cell receptor beta chains from one sample, sequenced in a study of patients and donors after allogeneic stem cell transplantation. TCRdb independently ran MiXCR on the RT-PCR reads; one entry per CDR3 protein. The data show roughly 200,000 distinct CDR3 sequences, around 40% seen once. Input material: blood, either unsorted or a sorted T cell fraction (not recorded which). These receptors were obtained from a human donor who was either an allogeneic HSCT recipient or a stem cell or donor lymphocyte infusion donor (not recorded which). It is not recorded whose cells these are; they may come from a transplant donor.

The rearrangement uses TRBV2 and TRBJ2-5; D is unclear. The CDR3 loop spans 11 amino acids. Germline loops: CDR1 SNHLY, CDR2 FYNNEI. Between the trimmed V and J ends, which lost 3 bases and 11 bases, there was a span of 10 bases. The CDR3 sequence: CASSEWAAQYF. DNA of the CDR3: TGTGCCAGCAGTGAGTGGGCCGCTCAGTACTTC.

Here the CDR3 reads CASSTRTGYQPQHF. CDR3 nucleotide sequence: TGTGCCAGCAGTACGAGGACAGGGTATCAGCCCCAGCATTTT. The rearrangement uses TRBV12-3 or TRBV12-4 and TRBJ1-5, with 8 bases lining up with TRBD1. Trimming cost V 5 bases and J 5 bases; bases outside gene matches: 5. The CDR3 is 14 residues long.

This clonotype was found a few times. V usage is TRBV20-1 and J usage is TRBJ1-4; 7 bases fit TRBD1. Per germline, CDR1 DFQATT and CDR2 SNEGSKA (reference sequence). The CDR3 length is 13 residues. In DNA, the CDR3 is TGCAGCTCACCCGGGACAGCGAATGAAAAACTGTTTTTT. It yields the protein CSSPGTANEKLFF.

The chain links TRBV29-1 to TRBJ2-5; 7 nucleotides agree with TRBD2. Trimming took 4 bases from V and 5 from J; bases not matched to a gene: 13. This CDR3 is built from 15 residues. Germline CDR1 and CDR2: SQVTM and ANQGSEA. CDR3 in amino acids: CSVGPPWGGRETQYF. For the CDR3, the DNA is TGCAGCGTTGGGCCCCCTTGGGGGGGGAGGGAGACCCAGTACTTC.

In this sample, this clonotype turned up a few times. V and J are TRBV10-3 and TRBJ1-2; 7 bases align to TRBD1. The V and J ends lost 2 bases and 9 bases, in that order; junction bases with no gene match: 6. The CDR3 totals 13 residues. Germline-derived CDR1 and CDR2 are ENHRY and SYGVKD. The CDR3 DNA is TGTGCCATCAGTGAGCCAGACAGGGCGAGCTACACCTTC. This sequence encodes CAISEPDRASYTF.

This clonotype was seen just once. The chain links TRBV7-9 to TRBJ2-1; D not certain. Trimming shortened V by 2 bases and J by 12 bases, and 17 bases separated the two germline ends. The CDR3 extends over 14 amino acids. The germline V gene encodes CDR1 SEHNR and CDR2 FQNEAQ (reference sequence). CDR3 loop: CASSLIWLAPGQFF. As DNA, the CDR3 is TGTGCCAGCAGCTTAATCTGGCTTGCCCCAGGGCAGTTCTTC.

The CDR3: CASSSSGTGYGETQYF. CDR3 in DNA: TGTGCCAGCAGTTCCTCGGGGACAGGGTACGGAGAGACCCAGTACTTC. The V and J genes are TRBV12-3 or TRBV12-4 and TRBJ2-5; 9 nucleotides agree with TRBD1. CDR3 length: 16 residues. J gave up 4 bases and V 4 bases, and 10 bases lay outside the gene matches.

The rearrangement uses TRBV24-1 and TRBJ1-2; D gene uncertain. CDR3 length: 13 amino acids. Per germline, CDR1 KGHDR and CDR2 SFDVKD. Trimming took 5 bases from V and 4 from J, leaving 10 bases between them. The CDR3 sequence: CATSVGRGYGYTF. The CDR3 coding sequence is TGTGCCACCAGTGTGGGGAGAGGCTATGGCTACACCTTC.